The rows below give T cell receptor beta chains drawn from one sample of a study of blood T cell repertoires in COVID-19. Here immunoSEQ multiplex PCR was the method, and the copy in TCRdb shows in-frame clones only, minus some. This table holds hundreds of thousands of clones, roughly 79% found once. The sample comprised peripheral blood. These receptors originate from a woman of 80 years or more with COVID-19, enrolled during active disease. CDR3s leave out the opening cysteine and the closing phenylalanine or tryptophan. The order of the fields is J gene, V gene, clone size, CDR3 protein. Clone size is stated in some rows and not others, as once, few, many or a class when expanded.

j_call: TRBJ2-1; v_call: TRBV11-2; clone_size: few; cdr3_aa: ASSSLASSYNEQF
j_call: TRBJ1-1; v_call: TRBV2; clone_size: .; cdr3_aa: ASSSGVATEAF
j_call: TRBJ2-1; v_call: TRBV5-1; clone_size: .; cdr3_aa: ASSLTSGGSYNEQF
j_call: TRBJ1-2; v_call: TRBV18; clone_size: .; cdr3_aa: ASSPTDTAYGYT
j_call: TRBJ2-1; v_call: TRBV2; clone_size: .; cdr3_aa: ASGGWDEQF
j_call: TRBJ2-2; v_call: TRBV27; clone_size: .; cdr3_aa: ASRGQPNTGELF
j_call: TRBJ2-5; v_call: TRBV18; clone_size: .; cdr3_aa: ASSPPGLAGSQETQY
j_call: TRBJ2-3; v_call: TRBV11-2; clone_size: .; cdr3_aa: ASSPRRGPTDTQY
j_call: TRBJ1-2; v_call: TRBV2; clone_size: .; cdr3_aa: ASIAGEYGYT
j_call: TRBJ2-3; v_call: TRBV5-1; clone_size: .; cdr3_aa: ASSLAGLSMDTQY
j_call: TRBJ2-1; v_call: TRBV6-4; clone_size: .; cdr3_aa: ASSDQAGAYNEQF
j_call: TRBJ1-1; v_call: TRBV23-1; clone_size: .; cdr3_aa: ARGKYGGLFVSTEAF
j_call: TRBJ1-4; v_call: TRBV2; clone_size: .; cdr3_aa: ASSPQTGFNEKLF
j_call: TRBJ1-1; v_call: TRBV4-2; clone_size: many; cdr3_aa: ASSQVKGQGSEAF
j_call: TRBJ2-7; v_call: TRBV3-1/TRBV3-2; clone_size: .; cdr3_aa: ASSQVTTEQY
j_call: TRBJ1-6; v_call: TRBV15; clone_size: .; cdr3_aa: ATSRDLRTGANSPLH
j_call: TRBJ1-2; v_call: TRBV27; clone_size: .; cdr3_aa: ASSHGGVGYGYT
j_call: TRBJ2-7; v_call: TRBV7-2; clone_size: few; cdr3_aa: ASSLEGRGPYEQY
j_call: TRBJ2-5; v_call: TRBV11-2; clone_size: few; cdr3_aa: ASSPTGAIQETQY
j_call: TRBJ1-3; v_call: TRBV5-4; clone_size: .; cdr3_aa: ASSLGGRRSSGNTIY
j_call: TRBJ1-3; v_call: TRBV19; clone_size: .; cdr3_aa: ASTRQGSPIFSGNTIY
j_call: TRBJ2-7; v_call: TRBV6-5; clone_size: .; cdr3_aa: ASRNYPTGGYEQY
j_call: TRBJ2-2; v_call: TRBV5-4; clone_size: .; cdr3_aa: ASSWGQGITGELF
j_call: TRBJ2-3; v_call: TRBV7-3; clone_size: .; cdr3_aa: ASSLVASWGTDTQY
j_call: TRBJ1-3; v_call: TRBV5-1; clone_size: few; cdr3_aa: ASSLPGGGNTIY
j_call: TRBJ1-1; v_call: TRBV18; clone_size: few; cdr3_aa: ASSPPSQTREAF
j_call: TRBJ1-1; v_call: TRBV27; clone_size: .; cdr3_aa: ASRNTGGTEAF
j_call: TRBJ1-5; v_call: TRBV7-8; clone_size: few; cdr3_aa: ASSLGAGDNQPQH
j_call: TRBJ2-7; v_call: TRBV7-9; clone_size: once; cdr3_aa: ASSPGTATYEQY
j_call: TRBJ1-1; v_call: TRBV15; clone_size: .; cdr3_aa: ATSRWRGMNTEAF
j_call: TRBJ2-1; v_call: TRBV20-1; clone_size: .; cdr3_aa: SASFGTSGSHEQF
j_call: TRBJ1-1; v_call: TRBV3-1/TRBV3-2; clone_size: once; cdr3_aa: ASSHGGAGGTEAF
j_call: TRBJ1-3; v_call: TRBV7-6; clone_size: .; cdr3_aa: ASSPTGTGVGNTIY
j_call: TRBJ2-7; v_call: TRBV14; clone_size: few; cdr3_aa: ASSTGGSQYEQY
j_call: TRBJ1-1; v_call: TRBV30; clone_size: .; cdr3_aa: AWSLGDRLNTEAF
j_call: TRBJ2-1; v_call: TRBV24-1; clone_size: .; cdr3_aa: ATSDFRGSSYNEQF
j_call: TRBJ1-3; v_call: TRBV5-1; clone_size: .; cdr3_aa: ASSFGGKGNTIY
j_call: TRBJ1-2; v_call: TRBV9; clone_size: .; cdr3_aa: ASSPPGGPLVYGYT
j_call: TRBJ2-7; v_call: TRBV28; clone_size: .; cdr3_aa: ASSPTRQGGNEQY
j_call: TRBJ1-1; v_call: TRBV27; clone_size: .; cdr3_aa: ASSLLGSHRGRRTEAF
j_call: TRBJ1-4; v_call: TRBV10-3; clone_size: .; cdr3_aa: AISETDRANEKLF
j_call: TRBJ2-2; v_call: TRBV3-1/TRBV3-2; clone_size: .; cdr3_aa: ASSHGKLLGPTGELF
j_call: TRBJ2-4; v_call: TRBV11-2; clone_size: .; cdr3_aa: ASSLHRGNIQY